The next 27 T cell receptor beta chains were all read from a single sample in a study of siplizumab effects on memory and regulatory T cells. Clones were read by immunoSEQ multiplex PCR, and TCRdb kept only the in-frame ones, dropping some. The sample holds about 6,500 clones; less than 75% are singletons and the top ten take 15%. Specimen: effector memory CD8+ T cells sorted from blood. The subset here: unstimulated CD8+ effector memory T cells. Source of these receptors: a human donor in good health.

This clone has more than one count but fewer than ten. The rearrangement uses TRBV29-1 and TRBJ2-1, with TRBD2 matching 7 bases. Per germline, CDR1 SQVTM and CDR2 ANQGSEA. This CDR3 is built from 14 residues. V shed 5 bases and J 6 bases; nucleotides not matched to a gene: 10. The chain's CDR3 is CSVLWEGSRNEQFF. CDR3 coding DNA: TGCAGCGTTCTGTGGGAGGGGAGTCGCAATGAGCAGTTCTTC.

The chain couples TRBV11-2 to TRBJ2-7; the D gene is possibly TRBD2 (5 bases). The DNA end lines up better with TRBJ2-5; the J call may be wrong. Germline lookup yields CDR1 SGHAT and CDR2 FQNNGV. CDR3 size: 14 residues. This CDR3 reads CASSPYYGVKTQYF. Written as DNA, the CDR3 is TGTGCCAGCAGCCCCTATTACGGGGTGAAGACCCAGTACTTC.

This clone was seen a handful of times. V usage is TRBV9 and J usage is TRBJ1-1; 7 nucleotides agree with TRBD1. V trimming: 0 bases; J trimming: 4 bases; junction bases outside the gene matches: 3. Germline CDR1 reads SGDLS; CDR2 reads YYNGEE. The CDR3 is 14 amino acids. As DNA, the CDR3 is TGTGCCAGCAGCGTAGAGGGGGCTAGCACTGAAGCTTTCTTT. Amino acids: CASSVEGASTEAFF. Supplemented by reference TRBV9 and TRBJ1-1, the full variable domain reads DSGVTQTPKHLITATGQRVTLRCSPRSGDLSVYWYQQSLDQGLQFLIQYYNGEERAKGNILERFSAQQFPDLHSELNLSSLELGDSALYFCASSVEGASTEAFFGQGTRLTVV.

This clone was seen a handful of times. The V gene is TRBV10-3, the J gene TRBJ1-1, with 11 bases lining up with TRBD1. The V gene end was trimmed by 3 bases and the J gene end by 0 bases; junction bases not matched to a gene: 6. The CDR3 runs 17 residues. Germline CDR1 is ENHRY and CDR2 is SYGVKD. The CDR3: CAISDRGQGVLNTEAFF. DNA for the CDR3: TGTGCCATCAGTGACAGGGGACAGGGGGTTTTGAACACTGAAGCTTTCTTT.

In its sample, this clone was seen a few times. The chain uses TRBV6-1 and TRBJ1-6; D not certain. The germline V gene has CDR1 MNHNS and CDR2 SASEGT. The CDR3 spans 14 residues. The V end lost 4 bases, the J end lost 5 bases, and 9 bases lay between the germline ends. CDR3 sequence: CASSAVNDNSPLHF. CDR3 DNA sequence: TGTGCCAGCAGTGCAGTAAACGATAATTCACCCCTCCACTTT.

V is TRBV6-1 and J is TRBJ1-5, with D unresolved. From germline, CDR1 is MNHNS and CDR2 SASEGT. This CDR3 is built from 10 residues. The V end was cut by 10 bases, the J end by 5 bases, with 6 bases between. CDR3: CANLHQPQHF. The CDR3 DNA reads TGTGCCAACCTACATCAGCCCCAGCATTTT.

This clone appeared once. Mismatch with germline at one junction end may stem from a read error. The CDR3 loop reads CASSQDRVNLYTF. The CDR3 region has the DNA TGTGCCAGCAGCCAAGACAGGGTTAATCTCTACACCTTC. This sequence joins TRBV4-1 and TRBJ1-2, with 7 bases identical to TRBD1. The CDR3 has 13 residues. Germline V lookup: CDR1 MGHRA, CDR2 YSYEKL.

CDR3 region: CASSFGMVNEKLFF. The CDR3 DNA reads TGCGCCAGCAGCTTCGGTATGGTAAATGAAAAACTGTTTTTT. The V gene is TRBV5-1, the J gene TRBJ1-4, with D unresolved. V was cut by 2 bases and J by 5 bases, with 10 bases left in between. Germline CDR1 and CDR2: SGHRS and YFSETQ. This CDR3 contains 14 residues.

The DNA of the CDR3 is TGTGCCAGCAGTTTATTACAGGGAAATTCAGCTTTCTTT. This translates into CASSLLQGNSAFF. The V call is TRBV28, the J call TRBJ1-1, with D maybe TRBD1 (6 bases). Germline CDR1 and CDR2: MDHEN and SYDVKM. V lost 1 base to trimming and J lost 10 bases, with 13 bases between them. The CDR3 length is 13 residues.

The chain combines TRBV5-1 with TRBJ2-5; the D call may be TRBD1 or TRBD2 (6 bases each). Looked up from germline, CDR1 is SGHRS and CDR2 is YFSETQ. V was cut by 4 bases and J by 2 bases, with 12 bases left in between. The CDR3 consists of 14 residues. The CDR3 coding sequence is TGCGCCAGCAGCCGAGGGGGGCTTCAAGAGACCCAGTACTTC. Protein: CASSRGGLQETQYF.

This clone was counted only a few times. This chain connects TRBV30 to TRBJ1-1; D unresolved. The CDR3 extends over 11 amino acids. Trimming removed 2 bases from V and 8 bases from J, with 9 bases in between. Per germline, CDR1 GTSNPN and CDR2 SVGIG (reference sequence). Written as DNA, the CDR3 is TGTGCCTGGAGTTCGGTGTGGGAAGCTTTCTTT. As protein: CAWSSVWEAFF.

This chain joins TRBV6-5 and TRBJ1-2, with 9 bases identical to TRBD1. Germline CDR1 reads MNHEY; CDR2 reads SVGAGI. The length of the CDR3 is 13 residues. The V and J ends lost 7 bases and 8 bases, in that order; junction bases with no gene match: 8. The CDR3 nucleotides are TGTGCCAGCACCTCCGGGACAGGGACCGGCTACACCTTC. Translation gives CASTSGTGTGYTF.

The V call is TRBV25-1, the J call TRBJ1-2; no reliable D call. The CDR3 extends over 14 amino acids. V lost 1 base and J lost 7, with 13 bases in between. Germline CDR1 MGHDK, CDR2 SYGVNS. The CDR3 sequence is CASSESIQASGYTF. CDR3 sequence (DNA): TGTGCCAGCAGTGAATCGATCCAGGCGAGTGGCTACACCTTC.

For the CDR3, the DNA is TGTGCCAGCAGCTTTGGAGGGGGCGGAAACACCATATATTTT. This translates into CASSFGGGGNTIYF. The chain combines TRBV7-6 with TRBJ1-3, with 7 nucleotides matching TRBD1. CDR1 and CDR2 (germline): SGHVS, FNYEAQ. The CDR3 has 14 amino acids. V shed 3 bases and J 4 bases; nucleotides not matched to a gene: 3.

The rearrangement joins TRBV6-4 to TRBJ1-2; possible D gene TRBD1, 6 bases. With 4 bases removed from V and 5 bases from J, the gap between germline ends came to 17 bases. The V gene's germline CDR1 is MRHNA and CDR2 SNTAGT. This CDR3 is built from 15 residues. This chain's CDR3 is CASSARTEPTYGYTF. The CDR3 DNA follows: TGTGCCAGCAGTGCCCGGACAGAGCCGACTTATGGCTACACCTTC.

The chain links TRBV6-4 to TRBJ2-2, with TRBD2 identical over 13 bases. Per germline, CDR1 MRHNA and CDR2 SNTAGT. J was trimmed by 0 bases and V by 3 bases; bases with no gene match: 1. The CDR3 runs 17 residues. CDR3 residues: CASSETSGGPNTGELFF. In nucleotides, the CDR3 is TGTGCCAGCAGTGAGACTAGCGGGGGGCCGAACACCGGGGAGCTGTTTTTT.

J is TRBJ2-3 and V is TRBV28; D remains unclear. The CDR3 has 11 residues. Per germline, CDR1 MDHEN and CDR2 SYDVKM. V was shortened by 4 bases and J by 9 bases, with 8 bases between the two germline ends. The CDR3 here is CASSSVGTQYF. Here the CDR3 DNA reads TGTGCCAGCAGTTCAGTCGGAACGCAGTATTTT.

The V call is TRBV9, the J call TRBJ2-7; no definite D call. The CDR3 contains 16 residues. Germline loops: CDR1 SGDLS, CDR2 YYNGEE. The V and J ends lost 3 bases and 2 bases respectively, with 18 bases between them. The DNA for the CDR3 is TGTGCCAGCAGCGGGGCGACCCCGCCGGGCACCTACGAGCAGTACTTC. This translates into CASSGATPPGTYEQYF.

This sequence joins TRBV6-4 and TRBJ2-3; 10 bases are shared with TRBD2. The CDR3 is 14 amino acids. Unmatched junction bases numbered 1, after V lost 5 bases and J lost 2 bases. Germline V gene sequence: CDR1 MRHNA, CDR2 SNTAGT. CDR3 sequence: CASSSGGATDTQYF. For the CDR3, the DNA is TGTGCCAGCAGTAGCGGGGGGGCCACAGATACGCAGTATTTT.

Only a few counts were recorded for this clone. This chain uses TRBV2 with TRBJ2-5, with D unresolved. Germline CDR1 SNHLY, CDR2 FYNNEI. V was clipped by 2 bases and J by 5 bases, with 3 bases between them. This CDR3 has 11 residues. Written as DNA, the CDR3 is TGTGCCAGCAGTGAAACGGAGACCCAGTACTTC. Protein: CASSETETQYF.

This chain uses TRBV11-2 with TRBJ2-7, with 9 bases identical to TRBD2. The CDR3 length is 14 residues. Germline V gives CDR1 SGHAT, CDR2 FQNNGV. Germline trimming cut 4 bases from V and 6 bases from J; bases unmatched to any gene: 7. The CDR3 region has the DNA TGTGCCAGCAGCTCCCCGGCGGGAGGGACCGAGCAGTACTTC. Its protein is CASSSPAGGTEQYF.

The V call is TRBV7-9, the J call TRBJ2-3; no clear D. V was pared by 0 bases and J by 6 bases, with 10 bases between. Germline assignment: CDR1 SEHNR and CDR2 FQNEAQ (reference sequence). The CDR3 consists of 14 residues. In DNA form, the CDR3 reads TGTGCCAGCAGCTTAGCCGCTCTTGATGATACGCAGTATTTT. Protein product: CASSLAALDDTQYF.

The DNA of the CDR3 is TGTGCCAGCAGCTTAAACCCGGGGAAAACTAATGAAAAACTGTTTTTT. Its protein is CASSLNPGKTNEKLFF. The rearrangement links TRBV11-3 to TRBJ1-4; D remains ambiguous. Per germline, CDR1 SGHNT and CDR2 YENEEA. This CDR3 comprises 16 residues. V was cut by 2 bases and J by 1 base, with 11 bases left in between.

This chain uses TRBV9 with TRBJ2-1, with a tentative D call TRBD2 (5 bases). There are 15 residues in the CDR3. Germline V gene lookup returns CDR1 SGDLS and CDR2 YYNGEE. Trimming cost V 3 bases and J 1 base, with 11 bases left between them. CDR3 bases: TGTGCCAGCAGCGGTCAAGCGGAGTCCTACAATGAGCAGTTCTTC. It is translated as CASSGQAESYNEQFF.

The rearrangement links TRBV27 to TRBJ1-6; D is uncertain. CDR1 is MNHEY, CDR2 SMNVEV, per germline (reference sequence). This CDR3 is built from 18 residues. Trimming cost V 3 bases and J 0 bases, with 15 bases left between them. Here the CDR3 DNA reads TGTGCCAGCAGTTTTTTGGGAGGGCGAAGCTCCTATAATTCACCCCTCCACTTT. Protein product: CASSFLGGRSSYNSPLHF.

CDR3 protein: CASNLQENEKLFF. The CDR3 DNA reads TGTGCCAGCAATCTTCAGGAGAATGAAAAACTGTTTTTT. The chain carries TRBV6-5 and TRBJ1-4; D unresolved. There are 13 residues in the CDR3. Germline assignment: CDR1 MNHEY and CDR2 SVGAGI. V was clipped by 7 bases and J by 5 bases, with 11 bases between them.

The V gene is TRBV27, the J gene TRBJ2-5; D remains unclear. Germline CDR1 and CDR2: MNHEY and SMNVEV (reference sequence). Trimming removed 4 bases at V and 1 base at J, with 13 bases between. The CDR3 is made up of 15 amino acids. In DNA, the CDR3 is TGTGCCAGCAGTTCCTCGATCCTACTCCAAGAGACCCAGTACTTC. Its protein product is CASSSSILLQETQYF.